The TCR beta chain described here comes from a study of long-term antiretroviral therapy in people with HIV (dated by TCRdb to 2021 to 2024). At the level of the whole study: Collection of the earliest samples took place about a decade ahead of the 2015 WHO recommendation for immediate ART, at a time when ART was typically delayed until CD4 counts fell. This retrospective serial study examined whether starting ART and sustained HIV suppression were associated with changes in the composition and diversity of the TRB repertoire in peripheral blood. The cohort contributed over 150 cryopreserved PBMC samples from under 35 adults with confirmed HIV infection, collected serially over a mean of roughly 6 years (range 1-12). Among the approximately 30 participants with HIV, more than ten were female. No cross-contamination during QIAcube processing turned up in test extractions that ran a monoclonal T-cell line alongside 30 or so polyclonal samples.

From a lookup of the germline V gene, CDR1 and CDR2 are SGDLS and YYNGEE. Trimming removed 0 bases from V and 4 bases from J, leaving 10 bases between the germline ends. The CDR3 sequence holds 14 residues, the cysteine and phenylalanine included. CDR3 DNA is the only sequence kept; it has 42 bases, read in frame from the first base. Participants were included only if at least one PBMC sample before ART initiation and at least two post-ART samples were available. All participants with HIV were treated in the United States of America. Cryopreserved samples of roughly 0.95-10 million PBMC were thawed and washed before DNA extraction. At the time of the earliest PBMC sample, participants with HIV were aged between roughly 20 and 54 years. PBMC samples from each participant spanned 1-4 timepoints before ART initiation and 2-8 timepoints after ART initiation, with a median of 7 samples. Serial HIV viral load, CD4+ T-cell count, ART history and demographic data were obtained for every participant. Genomic DNA was extracted from unsorted PBMC with a Qiagen kit on a QIAcube, processed in batches of 12 samples.

Overall study outcomes, separate from this receptor: Because cell numbers in pre-ART samples were limited, unsorted PBMC were profiled instead of sorted CD4+ and CD8+ T cells. Starting ART was linked to a significant rise in TRB diversity, yet even after long-term ART the diversity remained significantly lower than in transplant donor controls. Samples dated from the mid-2000s to the late 2010s, and the ART regimens used may be less effective than current ones. At every time point, the repertoire was dominated by expanded TRB clones first identified before ART initiation, although this dominance fluctuated and, in many PLHIV, declined after ART. Inferences about post-ART repertoire changes are limited because no data were available on ART adherence, viral resistance or therapy changes. Since PBMC availability was limited, sequencing covered only the TCR beta chain, with no alpha chain pairing. Compared with controls, HIV repertoires had narrower CDR3 length ranges, and the network structure pointed to an antigen-experienced repertoire that shifted only slightly toward naive after ART.

The immunoSEQ hsTCRB v3.0 assay was used at survey level resolution for TRB variable region sequencing. The targeted TRB sequencing depth was 40,000-50,000 T-cell genomes per sample. An Illumina MiSeq with a v3 150-cycle kit was used to sequence the pooled TRB libraries. From the authors' description of their analysis: Repertoire analysis was run in R within a reproducible Nextflow workflow that covered QC, data transformation and analysis. LymphoSeq2, an R package for exploring AIRR-Seq data, was used to implement the custom analyses. A few samples that produced fewer than 5000 total TRB sequences were removed, so 188 HIV repertoires were analyzed. Among the approximately 190 retained HIV repertoires, 55 to 65 were collected before ART initiation and approximately 130 after ART initiation. Each repertoire was downsampled to 5000 TRB nucleotide sequences, and summary statistics were averaged across 100 downsampling iterations. TRB sequences were retained for analysis only if CDR3 regions of at least seven amino acids were present. Diversity was assessed using a clonality score derived from Shannon entropy and using the Gini coefficient. In repertoire networks, the top 5000 CDR3 amino acid sequences were linked whenever an edit distance of one separated two sequences. For TRB CDR3 amino acid sequences, GLIPH2 was used to predict antigen specificity groups and MHC restriction. To flag known associations with CMV, EBV, HIV or tissue antigens, CDR3 amino acid sequences were compared against VDJdb and McPAS-TCR. Pre-ART, post-ART and control groups were compared with Wilcoxon signed-rank tests and Holm-Bonferroni correction. Held by TCRdb, this immuneACCESS table contains in-frame sequences only and omits some clones. Under half of the omission traces to an unresolved V gene where checked; the cause of the rest is unknown. The V and J calls and clone size were taken over from that table, and D and trimming were inferred from the DNA. The sample table shows roughly 38,000 clones, and 80% to 90% are seen once. The ten largest clones capture over 10% of the sample.

This clone turned up a few times. What antigen it recognizes has not been identified. No base-level quality is on record; no much larger clone is a single base apart. Sample: unsorted PBMCs, taken 0.3 years after starting antiretroviral therapy. This receptor was obtained from a man between 18 and 29 years old with HIV. The chain is encoded by TRBV9 joined to TRBJ2-5; the D assignment is uncertain and may be TRBD1 or TRBD2, with 5 bases supporting each. This receptor carries the CDR3 CASSVGDGVETQYF. The DNA is as follows: TGTGCCAGCAGCGTAGGGGACGGGGTAGAGACCCAGTACTTC.